This T cell receptor beta chain was captured in a study of blood T cell repertoires in COVID-19. Authors' processing steps: Scientists estimated how many nucleated cells there were by amplifying reference gene primers. The protocol was immunoSEQ multiplex PCR, while the TCRdb copy is restricted to in-frame clones and leaves out a portion. The V and J calls and the clone size are those of that table, but D and trimming were determined from the DNA. The table has some 270,000 clones, 85% to 90% seen once; the top ten hold over 4%. The junction had 4 bases not matched to a gene; V was cut back by 7 bases and J by 5 bases. Looked up from germline, CDR1 is LNHDA and CDR2 is SQIVND (reference sequence). The CDR3 sequence is 14 residues long. This clone was counted once.

Sequenced sample: PBMCs or T cells enriched from blood (not recorded which). This sequence joins TRBV19 and TRBJ2-3, with 12 nucleotides matching TRBD2. This TCR was recovered from a woman aged 25 to 39 with acute COVID-19. The CDR3 DNA reads TGTGCCAGTAATAGGGGACTAGCGGGAGATACGCAGTATTTT. Its translation is CASNRGLAGDTQYF.